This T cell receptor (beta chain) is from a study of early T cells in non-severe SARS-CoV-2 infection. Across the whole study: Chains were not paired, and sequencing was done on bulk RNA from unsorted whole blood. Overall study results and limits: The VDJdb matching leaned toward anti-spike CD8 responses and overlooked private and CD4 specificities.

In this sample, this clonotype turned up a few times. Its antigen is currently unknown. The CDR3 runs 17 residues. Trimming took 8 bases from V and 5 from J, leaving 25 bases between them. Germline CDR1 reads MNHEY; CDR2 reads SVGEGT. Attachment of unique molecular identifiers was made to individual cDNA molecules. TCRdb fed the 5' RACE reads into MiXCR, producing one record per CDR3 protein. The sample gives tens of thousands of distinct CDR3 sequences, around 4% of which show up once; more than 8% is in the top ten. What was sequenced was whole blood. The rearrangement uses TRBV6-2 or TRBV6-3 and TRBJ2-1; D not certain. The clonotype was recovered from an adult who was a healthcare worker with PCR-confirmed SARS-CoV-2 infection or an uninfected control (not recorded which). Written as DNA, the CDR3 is TGTGCCAGCCGGTCCTCCCGAGGTCAGGCGTTCGACAATGAGCAGTTCTTC. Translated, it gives CASRSSRGQAFDNEQFF.